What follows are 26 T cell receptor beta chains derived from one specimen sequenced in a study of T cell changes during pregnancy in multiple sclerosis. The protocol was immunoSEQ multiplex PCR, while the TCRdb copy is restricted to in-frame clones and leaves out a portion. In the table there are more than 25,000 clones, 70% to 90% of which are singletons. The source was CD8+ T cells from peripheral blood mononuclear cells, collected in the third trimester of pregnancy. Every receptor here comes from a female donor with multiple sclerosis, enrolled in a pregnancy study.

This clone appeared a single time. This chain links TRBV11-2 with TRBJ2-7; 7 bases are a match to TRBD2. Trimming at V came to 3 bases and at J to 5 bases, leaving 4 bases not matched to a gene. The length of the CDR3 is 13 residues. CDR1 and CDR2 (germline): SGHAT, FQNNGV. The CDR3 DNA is TGTGCCAGCAGCTTGTCGGGGGGACACGAGCAGTACTTC. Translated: CASSLSGGHEQYF. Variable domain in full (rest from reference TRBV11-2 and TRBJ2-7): EAGVAQSPRYKIIEKRQSVAFWCNPISGHATLYWYQQILGQGPKLLIQFQNNGVVDDSQLPKDRFSAERLKGVDSTLKIQPAKLEDSAVYLCASSLSGGHEQYFGPGTRLTVT.

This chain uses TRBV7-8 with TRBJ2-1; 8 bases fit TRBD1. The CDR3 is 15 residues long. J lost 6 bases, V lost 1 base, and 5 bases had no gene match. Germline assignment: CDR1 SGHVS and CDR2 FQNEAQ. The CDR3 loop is CASSLVRTGFNEQFF. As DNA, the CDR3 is TGTGCCAGCAGCTTAGTAAGGACAGGGTTCAATGAGCAGTTCTTC.

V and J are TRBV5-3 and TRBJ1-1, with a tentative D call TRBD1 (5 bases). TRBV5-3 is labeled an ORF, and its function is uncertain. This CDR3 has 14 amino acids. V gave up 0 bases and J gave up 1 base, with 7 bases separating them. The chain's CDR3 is CARSLVGGNTEAFF. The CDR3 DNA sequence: TGTGCCAGAAGCTTGGTCGGGGGGAACACTGAAGCTTTCTTT.

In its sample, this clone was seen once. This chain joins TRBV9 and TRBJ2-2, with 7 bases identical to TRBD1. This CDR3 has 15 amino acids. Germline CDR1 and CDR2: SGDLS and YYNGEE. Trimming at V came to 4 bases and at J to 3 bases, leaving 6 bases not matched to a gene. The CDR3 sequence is CASSPGTAHTGELFF. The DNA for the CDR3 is TGTGCCAGCAGCCCCGGGACAGCTCACACCGGGGAGCTGTTTTTT.

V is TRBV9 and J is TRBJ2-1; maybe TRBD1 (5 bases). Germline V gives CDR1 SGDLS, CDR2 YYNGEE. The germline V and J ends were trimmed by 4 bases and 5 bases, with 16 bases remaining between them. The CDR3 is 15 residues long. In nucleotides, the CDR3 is TGTGCCAGCAGCCCGACGGCAGGACAAAACAATGAGCAGTTCTTC. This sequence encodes CASSPTAGQNNEQFF.

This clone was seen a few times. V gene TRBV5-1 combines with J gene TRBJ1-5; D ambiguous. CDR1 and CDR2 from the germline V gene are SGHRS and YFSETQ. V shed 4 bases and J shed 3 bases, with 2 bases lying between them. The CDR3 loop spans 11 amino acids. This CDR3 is CASSLNQPQHF. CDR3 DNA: TGCGCCAGCAGCCTCAATCAGCCCCAGCATTTT.

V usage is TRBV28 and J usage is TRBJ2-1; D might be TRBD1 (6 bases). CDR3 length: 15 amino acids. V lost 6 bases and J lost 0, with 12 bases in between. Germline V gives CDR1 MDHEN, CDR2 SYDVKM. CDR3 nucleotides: TGTGCCAGCAGAAACAGGGCAAGCTCCTACAATGAGCAGTTCTTC. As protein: CASRNRASSYNEQFF.

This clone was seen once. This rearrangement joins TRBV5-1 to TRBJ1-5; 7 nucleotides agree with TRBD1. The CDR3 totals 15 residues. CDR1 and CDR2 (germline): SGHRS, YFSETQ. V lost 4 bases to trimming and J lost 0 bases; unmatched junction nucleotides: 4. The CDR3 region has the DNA TGCGCCAGCAGCGCCGGGACAGATAGCAATCAGCCCCAGCATTTT. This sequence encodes CASSAGTDSNQPQHF.

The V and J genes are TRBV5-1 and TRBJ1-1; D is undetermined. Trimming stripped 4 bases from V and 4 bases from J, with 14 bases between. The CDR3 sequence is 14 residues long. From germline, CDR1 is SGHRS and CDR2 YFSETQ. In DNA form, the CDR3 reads TGCGCCAGCAGCCTCCGGGGAGGCAGCACTGAAGCTTTCTTT. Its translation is CASSLRGGSTEAFF. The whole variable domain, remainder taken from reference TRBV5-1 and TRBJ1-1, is KAGVTQTPRYLIKTRGQQVTLSCSPISGHRSVSWYQQTPGQGLQFLFEYFSETQRNKGNFPGRFSGRQFSNSRSEMNVSTLELGDSALYLCASSLRGGSTEAFFGQGTRLTVV.

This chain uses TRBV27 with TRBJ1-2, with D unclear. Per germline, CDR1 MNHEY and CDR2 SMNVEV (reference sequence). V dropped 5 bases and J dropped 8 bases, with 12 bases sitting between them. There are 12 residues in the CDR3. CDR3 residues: CASSPGSSGYTF. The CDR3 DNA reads TGTGCCAGCAGTCCCGGGTCCTCAGGCTACACCTTC.

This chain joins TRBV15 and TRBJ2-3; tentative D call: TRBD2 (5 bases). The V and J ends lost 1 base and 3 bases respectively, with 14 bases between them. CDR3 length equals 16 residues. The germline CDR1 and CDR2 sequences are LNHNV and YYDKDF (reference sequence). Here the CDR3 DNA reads TGTGCCACCAGCAGAGGCACTAGAGGTGTAACAGATACGCAGTATTTT. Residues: CATSRGTRGVTDTQYF.

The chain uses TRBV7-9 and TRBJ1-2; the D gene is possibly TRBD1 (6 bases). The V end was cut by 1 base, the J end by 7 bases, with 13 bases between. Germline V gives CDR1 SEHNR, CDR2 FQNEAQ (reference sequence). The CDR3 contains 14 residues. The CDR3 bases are TGTGCCAGCAGCTTAGAAGGGGGAAAGGGTGGCTACACCTTC. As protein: CASSLEGGKGGYTF.

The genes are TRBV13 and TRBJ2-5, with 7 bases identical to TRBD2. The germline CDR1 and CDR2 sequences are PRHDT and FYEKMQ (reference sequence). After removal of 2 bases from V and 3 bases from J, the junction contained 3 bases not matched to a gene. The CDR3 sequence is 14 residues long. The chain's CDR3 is CASSLRGREETQYF. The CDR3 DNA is TGTGCCAGCAGCTTACGGGGGAGGGAAGAGACCCAGTACTTC.

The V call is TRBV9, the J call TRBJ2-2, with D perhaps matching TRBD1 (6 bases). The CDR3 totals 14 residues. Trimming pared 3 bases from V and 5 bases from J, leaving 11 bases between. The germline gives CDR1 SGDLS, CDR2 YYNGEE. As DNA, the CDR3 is TGTGCCAGCAGCGGGGGACATGTTACCGGGGAGCTGTTTTTT. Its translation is CASSGGHVTGELFF.

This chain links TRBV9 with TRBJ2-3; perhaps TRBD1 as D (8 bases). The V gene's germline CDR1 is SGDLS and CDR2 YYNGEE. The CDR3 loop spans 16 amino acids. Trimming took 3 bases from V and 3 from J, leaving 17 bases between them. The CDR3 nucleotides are TGTGCCAGCAGCGGGTACAGGGGGGGTCGTACAGATACGCAGTATTTT. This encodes CASSGYRGGRTDTQYF.

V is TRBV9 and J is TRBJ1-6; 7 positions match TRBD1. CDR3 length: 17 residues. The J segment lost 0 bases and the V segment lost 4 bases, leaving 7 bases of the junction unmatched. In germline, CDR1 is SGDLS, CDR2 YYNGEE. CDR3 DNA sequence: TGTGCCAGCAGCCCCGACAGGGCCTTCTCCTATAATTCACCCCTCCACTTT. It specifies CASSPDRAFSYNSPLHF.

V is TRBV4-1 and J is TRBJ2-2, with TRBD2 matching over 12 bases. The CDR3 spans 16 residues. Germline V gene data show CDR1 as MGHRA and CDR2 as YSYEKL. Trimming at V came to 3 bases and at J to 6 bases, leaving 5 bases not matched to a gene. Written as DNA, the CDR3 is TGCGCCAGCAGCCATGAGTCTAGCGGGAGGGCCGGGGAGCTGTTTTTT. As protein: CASSHESSGRAGELFF.

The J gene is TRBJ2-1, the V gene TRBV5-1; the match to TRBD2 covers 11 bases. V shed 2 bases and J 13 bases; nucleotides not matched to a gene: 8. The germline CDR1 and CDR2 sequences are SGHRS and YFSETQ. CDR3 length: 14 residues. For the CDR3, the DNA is TGCGCCAGCAGCTTCCGACATAGCGGGAGGGGCCAGTTCTTC. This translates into CASSFRHSGRGQFF.

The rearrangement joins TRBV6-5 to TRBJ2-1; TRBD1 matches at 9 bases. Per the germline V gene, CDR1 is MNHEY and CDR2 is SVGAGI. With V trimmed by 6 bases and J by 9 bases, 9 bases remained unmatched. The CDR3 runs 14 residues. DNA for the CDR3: TGTGCCAGCAGACGGACAGGGGAAGGGGGTGAGCAGTTCTTC. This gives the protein CASRRTGEGGEQFF.

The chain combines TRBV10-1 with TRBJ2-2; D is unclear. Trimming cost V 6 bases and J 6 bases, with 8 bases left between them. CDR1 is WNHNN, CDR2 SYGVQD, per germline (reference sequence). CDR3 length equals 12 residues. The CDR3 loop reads CASSDSAGELFF. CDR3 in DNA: TGCGCCAGCAGCGACTCGGCCGGGGAGCTGTTTTTT.

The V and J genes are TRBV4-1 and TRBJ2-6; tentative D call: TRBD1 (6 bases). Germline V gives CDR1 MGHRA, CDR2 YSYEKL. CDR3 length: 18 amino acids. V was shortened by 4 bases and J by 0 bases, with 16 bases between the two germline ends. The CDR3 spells CASSPTGHGNSGANVLTF. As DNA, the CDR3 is TGCGCCAGCAGCCCGACGGGACACGGAAACTCTGGGGCCAACGTCCTGACTTTC.

The chain's CDR3 is CATLSGPEQYF. CDR3 coding DNA: TGTGCCACCCTGTCCGGTCCCGAGCAGTACTTC. V is TRBV10-3 and J is TRBJ2-7, with D uncertain. Germline CDR1 is ENHRY and CDR2 is SYGVKD. The CDR3 contains 11 residues. Trimming cost V 10 bases and J 6 bases, with 13 bases left between them.

CDR3 loop: CASSLAARAGGRGYEQYF. CDR3 nucleotide sequence: TGCGCCAGCAGCTTGGCGGCCCGAGCCGGCGGGAGGGGCTACGAGCAGTACTTC. The rearrangement links TRBV5-1 to TRBJ2-7, with 9 positions matching TRBD2. The V gene's germline CDR1 is SGHRS and CDR2 YFSETQ. The ends lost 0 bases at V and 3 bases at J; junction bases unmatched: 13. This CDR3 has 18 residues.

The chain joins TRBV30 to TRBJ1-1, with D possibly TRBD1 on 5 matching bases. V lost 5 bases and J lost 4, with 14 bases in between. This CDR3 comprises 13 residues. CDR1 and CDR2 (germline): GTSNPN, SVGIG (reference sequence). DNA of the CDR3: TGTGCCTGGTCCGTGGGTAGGGGCACTGAAGCTTTCTTT. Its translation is CAWSVGRGTEAFF.

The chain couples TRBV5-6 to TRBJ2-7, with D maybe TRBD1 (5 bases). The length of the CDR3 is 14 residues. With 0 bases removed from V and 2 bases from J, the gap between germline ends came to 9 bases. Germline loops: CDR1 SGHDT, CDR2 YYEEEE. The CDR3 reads CASSLAVDTYEQYF. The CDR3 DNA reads TGTGCCAGCAGCTTGGCCGTGGACACCTACGAGCAGTACTTC.

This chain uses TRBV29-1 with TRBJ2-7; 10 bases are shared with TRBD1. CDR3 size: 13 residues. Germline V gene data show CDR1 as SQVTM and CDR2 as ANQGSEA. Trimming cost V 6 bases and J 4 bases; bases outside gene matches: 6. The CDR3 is CSVGQGGMYEQYF. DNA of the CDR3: TGCAGCGTCGGACAGGGGGGGATGTACGAGCAGTACTTC.